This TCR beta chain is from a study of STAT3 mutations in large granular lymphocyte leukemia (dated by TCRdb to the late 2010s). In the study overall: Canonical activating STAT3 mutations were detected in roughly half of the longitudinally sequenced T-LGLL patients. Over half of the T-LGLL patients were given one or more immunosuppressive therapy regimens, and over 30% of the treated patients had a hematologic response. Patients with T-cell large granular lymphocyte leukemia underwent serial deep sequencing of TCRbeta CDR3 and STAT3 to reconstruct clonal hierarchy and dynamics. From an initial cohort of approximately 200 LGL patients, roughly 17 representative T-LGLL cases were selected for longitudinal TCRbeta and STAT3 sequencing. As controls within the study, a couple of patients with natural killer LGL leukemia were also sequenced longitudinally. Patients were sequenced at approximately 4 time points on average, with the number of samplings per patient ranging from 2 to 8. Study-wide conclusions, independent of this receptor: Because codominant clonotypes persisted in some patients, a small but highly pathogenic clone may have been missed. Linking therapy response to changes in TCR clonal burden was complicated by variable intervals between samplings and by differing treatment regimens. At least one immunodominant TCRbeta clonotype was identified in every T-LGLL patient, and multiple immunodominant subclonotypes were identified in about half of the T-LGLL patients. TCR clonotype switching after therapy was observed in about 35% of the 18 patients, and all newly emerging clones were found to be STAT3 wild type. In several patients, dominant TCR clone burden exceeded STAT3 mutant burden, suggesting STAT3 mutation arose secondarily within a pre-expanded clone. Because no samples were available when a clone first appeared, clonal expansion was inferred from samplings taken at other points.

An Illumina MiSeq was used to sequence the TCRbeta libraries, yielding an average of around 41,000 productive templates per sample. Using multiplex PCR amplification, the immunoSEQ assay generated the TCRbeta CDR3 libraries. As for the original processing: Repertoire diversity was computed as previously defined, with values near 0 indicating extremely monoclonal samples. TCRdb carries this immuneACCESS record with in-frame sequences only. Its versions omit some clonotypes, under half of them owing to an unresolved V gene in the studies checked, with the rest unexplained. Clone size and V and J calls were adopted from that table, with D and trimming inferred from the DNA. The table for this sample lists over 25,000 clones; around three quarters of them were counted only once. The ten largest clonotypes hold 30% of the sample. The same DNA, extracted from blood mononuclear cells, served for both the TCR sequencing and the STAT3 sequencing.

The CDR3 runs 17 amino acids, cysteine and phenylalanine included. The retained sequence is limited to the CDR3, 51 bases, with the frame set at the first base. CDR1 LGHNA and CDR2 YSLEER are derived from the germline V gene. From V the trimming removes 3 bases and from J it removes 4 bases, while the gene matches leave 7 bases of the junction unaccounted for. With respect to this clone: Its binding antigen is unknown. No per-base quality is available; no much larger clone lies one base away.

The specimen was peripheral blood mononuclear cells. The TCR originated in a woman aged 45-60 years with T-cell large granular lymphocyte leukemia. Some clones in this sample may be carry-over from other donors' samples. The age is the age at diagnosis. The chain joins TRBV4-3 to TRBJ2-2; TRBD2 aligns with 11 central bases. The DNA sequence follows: TGCGCCAGCAGCCATCGTAGCGGGAGGGCCTTCACCGGGGAGCTGTTTTTT. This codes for CASSHRSGRAFTGELFF.